The rows below give T cell receptor beta chains drawn from one sample of a study of T cells after yellow fever vaccination. One entry per CDR3 protein results from TCRdb running MiXCR on the 5' RACE reads. This table holds 150,000 or so distinct CDR3 sequences, less than 8.5% found once. The source material was CD4+ T cells sorted from PBMCs, sampled 10 days after the yellow fever booster vaccination. The receptors derive from a man younger than 40 who received the YFV17D yellow fever vaccine. The CDR3 runs from the conserved cysteine through the conserved F or W. The D gene is left open where the match is weak. Size values are once, few and many counts, or a class for expanded clones, and some rows have none.

v_gene	j_gene	d_gene	abundance	CDR3nt	CDR3aa
TRBV20-1	TRBJ2-7	.	many	TGCAGTGCTTCCTCCGGGACGGTGCCCTACGAGCAGTACTTC	CSASSGTVPYEQYF
TRBV7-8	TRBJ2-7	.	few	TGTGCCAGCAGCACAGACAGATACGAGCAGTACTTC	CASSTDRYEQYF
TRBV28	TRBJ1-2	TRBD1	.	TGTGCCAGCAGTTTAGGGGACAGGACCTATGGCTACACCTTC	CASSLGDRTYGYTF
TRBV20-1	TRBJ2-5	TRBD2	.	TGCTGTGCCCCGGGACTAGCGGGAGGAATCGGGCGGGAGACCCAGTACTTC	CCAPGLAGGIGRETQYF
TRBV10-3	TRBJ2-7	TRBD2	many	TGTGCCACCCTCGGGGTAGCGGGAGGGTACGAGCAGTACTTC	CATLGVAGGYEQYF
TRBV7-2	TRBJ2-5	TRBD1	few	TGTGCCAGCAGCTTTCAGGGGGACGGGACCCAGTACTTC	CASSFQGDGTQYF
TRBV7-2	TRBJ2-7	.	many	TGTGCCAGCAGCTCGAATATCGGGAGCTACGAGCAGTACTTC	CASSSNIGSYEQYF
TRBV27	TRBJ1-6	.	many	TGTGCCAGCAGTTTTGGGCATAGCTCCTATAATTCACCCCTCCACTTT	CASSFGHSSYNSPLHF
TRBV5-1	TRBJ2-7	.	many	TGCGCCAGCAGCTTGGCGGCTTTCTCCTACGAGCAGTACTTC	CASSLAAFSYEQYF
TRBV5-4	TRBJ2-5	TRBD2	few	TGTGCCAGCAGCTTCCGGGAGGGCGGAGAGACCCAGTACTTC	CASSFREGGETQYF
TRBV29-1	TRBJ2-3	TRBD2	many	TGCAGCGTTGCTTTAGCGGGACGCACAGATACGCAGTATTTT	CSVALAGRTDTQYF
TRBV18	TRBJ1-5	TRBD1	many	TGTGCCAGCTCACCAGCCAGGGGGCTATTAGGCAATCAGCCCCAGCATTTT	CASSPARGLLGNQPQHF
TRBV20-1	TRBJ1-2	.	many	TGCAGTGCTAGAGCGGCGATCTATGGCTACACCTTC	CSARAAIYGYTF
TRBV27	TRBJ2-2	.	few	TGTGCCAGCAGCCGCCCGTCGGCGGTGAACACCGGGGAGCTGTTTTTT	CASSRPSAVNTGELFF
TRBV12-3/TRBV12-4	TRBJ2-4	TRBD1	many	TGTGCCAGCAGTTTAGCCACCGGGACAGGGAGTATTCAGTACTTC	CASSLATGTGSIQYF
TRBV20-1	TRBJ2-1	.	many	TGCACTCCCGACAGGGCGGGGATGGATGAGCAGTTCTTC	CTPDRAGMDEQFF
TRBV5-1	TRBJ2-1	TRBD2	many	TGCGCCAGCAGCTTGGGCCGATCGGGGGGCAATGAGCAGTTCTTC	CASSLGRSGGNEQFF
TRBV29-1	TRBJ2-2	TRBD2	.	TGCAGCGTTGGGTCTAGCGGCGGGGAGCTGGTTTTT	CSVGSSGGELVF
TRBV7-9	TRBJ2-7	.	many	TGTGCCAGCAGCTCCGGACCTCGGGTACGAACCTACGAGCAGTACTTC	CASSSGPRVRTYEQYF
TRBV29-1	TRBJ1-5	.	many	TGCAGCGTTAAGGACAGCGAGAATCAGCCCCAGCATTTT	CSVKDSENQPQHF
TRBV5-6	TRBJ2-2	.	few	TGTGCCAGCGAGTTAGCCCCGAACACCGGGGAGCTGTTTTTT	CASELAPNTGELFF
TRBV18	TRBJ2-7	.	few	TGTGCCAGCTCACCTGTCGGAGCGGGTCCCGCCGGAGAGCAGTACTTC	CASSPVGAGPAGEQYF
TRBV20-1	TRBJ2-1	TRBD2	few	TGCAGTGCTGTAGCGGGAGGGGGGATTGAGCAGTTCTTC	CSAVAGGGIEQFF
TRBV7-9	TRBJ1-1	.	few	TGTGCCAGCAGCTCCTTCGAGACTGAAGCTTTCTTT	CASSSFETEAFF
TRBV5-6	TRBJ2-7	.	.	TGTGCCAGCAGCTTGGGGGCGAGGGGATCCTACGAGCAGTACTTC	CASSLGARGSYEQYF
TRBV5-4	TRBJ2-7	TRBD2	.	TGTGCCAGCAGCTCCCCGGGACTAGCGGATTACGAGCAGTACTTC	CASSSPGLADYEQYF
TRBV10-1	TRBJ2-3	.	many	TGCGCCAGCAGTGAGGGGGGTAATACGCAGTATTTT	CASSEGGNTQYF
TRBV5-1	TRBJ2-1	TRBD1	many	TGCGCCAGCAGCTTAACCGGGACAGGCGTTTTCAATGAGCAGTTCTTC	CASSLTGTGVFNEQFF
TRBV18	TRBJ2-7	.	many	TGTGCCAGCTCACCGGGACTGAATAACTACGAGCAGTACTTC	CASSPGLNNYEQYF
TRBV6-1	TRBJ2-1	TRBD2	many	TGTGCCAGCAGTGAAACTAGCGGGAGACCCCAATACAATGAGCAGTTCTTC	CASSETSGRPQYNEQFF
TRBV5-4	TRBJ2-7	.	many	TGTGCCAGCAGCTACTGCGAGCAGTACTTC	CASSYCEQYF
TRBV7-2	TRBJ2-5	TRBD2	few	TGTGCCAGCAGCTTAGGAGGACTAGCACAAGAGACCCAGTACTTC	CASSLGGLAQETQYF
TRBV20-1	TRBJ2-6	.	few	TGCAGTGCTAGTCCGGACAGCAACTCTGGGGCCAACGTCCTGACTTTC	CSASPDSNSGANVLTF
TRBV18	TRBJ2-1	TRBD2	few	TGTGCCAGCTCACCACAGGGACTAGCGGGAGGGTCCAATGAGCAGTTCTTC	CASSPQGLAGGSNEQFF
TRBV20-1	TRBJ2-5	TRBD1	few	TGCAGTGCTATTGGGACAGCCCAAGAGACCCAGTACTTC	CSAIGTAQETQYF
TRBV4-2	TRBJ1-2	.	few	TGTGCCAGCAGCCAAGGGGCGCAGAACCGCTATGGCTACACCTTC	CASSQGAQNRYGYTF
TRBV29-1	TRBJ2-3	.	many	TGCAGCGTTGTCGGGGCTGCTAAACTTTTGGATACGCAGTATTTT	CSVVGAAKLLDTQYF
TRBV29-1	TRBJ2-1	TRBD1	many	TGCAGCCTTTCCGACAGGGGGTACAATGAGCAGTTCTTC	CSLSDRGYNEQFF
TRBV29-1	TRBJ1-1	TRBD1	many	TGCAGCGTTCTCCCGGGACAGCTGATAGCTGAAGCTTTCTTT	CSVLPGQLIAEAFF
TRBV27	TRBJ2-1	.	many	TGTGCCAGCAGTTTATCGACCTACAATGAGCAGTTCTTC	CASSLSTYNEQFF
TRBV29-1	TRBJ2-7	TRBD2	many	TGCAGCGCGAGGACTAGCGGGAACGAGCAGTACTTC	CSARTSGNEQYF
TRBV3-1	TRBJ2-5	.	few	TGTGCCAGCAGCCTCCGCGGACGTATATCGGTCCAGGCGGCCCAGTACTTC	CASSLRGRISVQAAQYF
TRBV12-3/TRBV12-4	TRBJ1-2	.	many	TGTGCCAGCAGTTCTACAGGGAAGGGCTACACCTTC	CASSSTGKGYTF
TRBV5-6	TRBJ2-7	.	.	TGTGCCAGCAGTCGCGGACTGGGCTCCTACGAGCAGTACTTC	CASSRGLGSYEQYF
TRBV29-1	TRBJ2-4	.	many	TGCAGCGTCCCCGACACCAAAAACATTCAGTACTTC	CSVPDTKNIQYF
TRBV29-1	TRBJ2-7	.	few	TGCAGCGTTGTCGCTCAATCATGGTGGAGACCGCCGATCTCCTACGAGCAGTACTTC	CSVVAQSWWRPPISYEQYF
TRBV18	TRBJ2-1	TRBD2	many	TGTGCCAGCTCACCACGACTAGCGGGACGCTCCTACAATGAGCAGTTCTTC	CASSPRLAGRSYNEQFF
TRBV11-2	TRBJ2-7	TRBD2	few	TGTGCCAGCAGCTCGGGAATTGGACTAGCGAGCTCCTACGAGCAGTACTTC	CASSSGIGLASSYEQYF
TRBV24-1	TRBJ2-3	TRBD1	many	TGTGCCACCAGTGATTGGACAGGCGCGCAGTATTTT	CATSDWTGAQYF
TRBV15	TRBJ2-5	TRBD2	many	TGTGCCACCAGCAGAGGAGGGACTAGTGGCCAAGAGACCCAGTACTTC	CATSRGGTSGQETQYF
TRBV29-1	TRBJ1-2	.	many	TGCAGCGCCGGAGACGAGAACTATGGCTACACCTTC	CSAGDENYGYTF
TRBV5-1	TRBJ2-3	TRBD2	many	TGCGCCAGCAGCCGGGACTATAGCACAGATACGCAGTATTTT	CASSRDYSTDTQYF
TRBV5-1	TRBJ2-1	.	.	TGCGCCAGCAGCTGGGAGTCGGCCTCCTACAATGAGCAGTTCTTC	CASSWESASYNEQFF
TRBV5-5	TRBJ2-1	TRBD2	many	TGTGCCAGCAGCCCGCAAGCGGGAGGGCAACGCAATGAGCAGTTCTTC	CASSPQAGGQRNEQFF
TRBV18	TRBJ2-1	.	many	TGTGCCAGCTCACCTATCATAACATCTTATATCAATGAGCAGTTCTTC	CASSPIITSYINEQFF
TRBV6-2/TRBV6-3	TRBJ2-1	.	many	TGTGCCAGCAGGGCCGGGCCCGGTGGGTTGTTCTTC	CASRAGPGGLFF
TRBV10-3	TRBJ2-7	.	few	TGTGCCATCAGTTGGAGTAGCTCTGCTGAGCAGTACTTC	CAISWSSSAEQYF
TRBV5-6	TRBJ1-1	TRBD1	many	TGTGCCAGCAGCTTGGAACAGGGGGTGGTGAACACTGAAGCTTTCTTT	CASSLEQGVVNTEAFF
TRBV19	TRBJ1-5	.	.	TGTGCCAGTAGTATTACGGGAGTAAATCAGCCCCAGCATTTT	CASSITGVNQPQHF